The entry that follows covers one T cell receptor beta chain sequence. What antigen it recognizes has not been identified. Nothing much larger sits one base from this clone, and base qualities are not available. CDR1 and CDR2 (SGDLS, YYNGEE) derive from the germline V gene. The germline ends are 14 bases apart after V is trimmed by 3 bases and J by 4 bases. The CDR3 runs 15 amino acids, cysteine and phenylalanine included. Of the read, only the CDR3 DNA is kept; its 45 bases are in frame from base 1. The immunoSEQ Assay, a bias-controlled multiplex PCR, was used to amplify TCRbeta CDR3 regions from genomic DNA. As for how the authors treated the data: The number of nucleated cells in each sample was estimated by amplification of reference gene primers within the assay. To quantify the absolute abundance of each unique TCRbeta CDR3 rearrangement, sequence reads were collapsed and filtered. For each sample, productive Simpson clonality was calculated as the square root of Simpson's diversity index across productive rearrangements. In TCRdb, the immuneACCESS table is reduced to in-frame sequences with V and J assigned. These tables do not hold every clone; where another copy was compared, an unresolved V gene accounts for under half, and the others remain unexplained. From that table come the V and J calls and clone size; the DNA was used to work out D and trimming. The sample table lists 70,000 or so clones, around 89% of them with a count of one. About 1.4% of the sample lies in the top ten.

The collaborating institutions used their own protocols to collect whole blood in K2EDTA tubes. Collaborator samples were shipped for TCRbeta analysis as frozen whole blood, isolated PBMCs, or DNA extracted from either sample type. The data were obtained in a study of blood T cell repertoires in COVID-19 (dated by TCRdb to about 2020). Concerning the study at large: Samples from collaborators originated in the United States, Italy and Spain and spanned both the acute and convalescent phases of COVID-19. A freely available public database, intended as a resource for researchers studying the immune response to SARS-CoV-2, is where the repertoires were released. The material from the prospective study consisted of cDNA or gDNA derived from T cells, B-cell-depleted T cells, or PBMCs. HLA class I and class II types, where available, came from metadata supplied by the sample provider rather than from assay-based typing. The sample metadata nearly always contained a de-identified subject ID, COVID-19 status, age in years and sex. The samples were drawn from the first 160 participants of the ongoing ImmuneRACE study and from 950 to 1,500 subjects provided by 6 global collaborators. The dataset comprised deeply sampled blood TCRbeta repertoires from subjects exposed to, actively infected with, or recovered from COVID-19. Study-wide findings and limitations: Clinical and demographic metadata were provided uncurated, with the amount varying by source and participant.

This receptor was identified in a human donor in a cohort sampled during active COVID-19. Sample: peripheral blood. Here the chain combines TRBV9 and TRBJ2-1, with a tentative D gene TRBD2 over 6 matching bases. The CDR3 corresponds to CASSASSGPYNEQFF. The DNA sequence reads TGTGCCAGCAGCGCCTCGAGCGGGCCTTACAATGAGCAGTTCTTC.